This T cell receptor beta chain was captured in a study of T cells after yellow fever vaccination. Notes on the study in general: CD4 and CD8 compartments shared a small share of clonotypes.

The germline CDR1 and CDR2 sequences are LGHNA and YSLEER. The CDR3 sequence is 16 residues long. This clonotype turned up a few times. The antigen remains unidentified. A read error may produce the germline difference seen at one junction end. TCRdb re-derived calls from the 5' RACE reads in MiXCR, one entry per CDR3 protein. The sample has nearly 300,000 distinct CDR3 sequences, 8.5% to 10% seen once. V is TRBV4-3 and J is TRBJ1-1, with D possibly being TRBD1 (5 bases). The starting material was CD4+ T cells sorted from PBMCs, obtained 5 days after the yellow fever booster vaccination. This TCR came from a man between 18 and 35 years old who received the YFV17D yellow fever vaccine. This CDR3 reads CASSQDRKGMNTEAFF. The CDR3 bases are TGCGCCAGCAGCCAAGATCGGAAGGGGATGAATACTGAAGCTTTCTTT.